These 25 T cell receptor beta chains were sequenced from one sample in a study of T cells in Graves' hyperthyroidism and ophthalmopathy. Amplification yielded TCR beta CDR3 regions, with RNA transcripts as the source. Using the HTBI primer set, a first-round RT-PCR was run on the TCR CDR3. TCRdb passed the multiplex PCR reads through MiXCR, listing each CDR3 protein once. The table has about 300,000 distinct CDR3 sequences, roughly 20% seen once. The sample comprised blood. The receptor set was obtained from a man in his forties or fifties with Graves' ophthalmopathy.

The chain carries TRBV5-1 and TRBJ1-1; 7 bases map to TRBD1. The CDR3 is made up of 17 amino acids. Trimming took 4 bases from V and 4 from J; bases not matched to a gene: 16. The V gene's germline CDR1 is SGHRS and CDR2 YFSETQ. The DNA of the CDR3 is TGCGCCAGCAGCCCCGACCGACAGGGAATCCTTGCCACTGAAGCTTTCTTT. Amino acid sequence: CASSPDRQGILATEAFF. The whole variable domain, filled in from reference TRBV5-1 and TRBJ1-1, reads KAGVTQTPRYLIKTRGQQVTLSCSPISGHRSVSWYQQTPGQGLQFLFEYFSETQRNKGNFPGRFSGRQFSNSRSEMNVSTLELGDSALYLCASSPDRQGILATEAFFGQGTRLTVV.

The chain joins TRBV12-5 to TRBJ1-1; 8 bases map to TRBD1. The CDR3 length is 16 residues. V shed 1 base and J 1 base; nucleotides not matched to a gene: 5. CDR1 LGHNT and CDR2 FRNRAP come from the germline V gene. This chain's CDR3 is CASGLAIQGGNTEAFF. The CDR3 nucleotides read TGTGCTAGTGGTTTGGCAATACAGGGGGGGAACACTGAAGCTTTCTTT.

The J gene is TRBJ2-5, the V gene TRBV4-2; 9 nucleotides align to TRBD2. V lost 0 bases, J lost 5 bases, and 4 bases stayed unmatched. The CDR3 is 15 residues long. CDR1 is LGHNA, CDR2 YNFKEQ, per germline. CDR3 bases: TGTGCCAGCAGCCAAGACTCTAGCGGGAAGGAGACCCAGTACTTC. It specifies CASSQDSSGKETQYF.

The chain is built from TRBV20-1 and TRBJ1-6; no clear D. The CDR3 length is 18 residues. V was trimmed by 0 bases and J by 5 bases, leaving 20 bases between them. The V gene's germline CDR1 is DFQATT and CDR2 SNEGSKA (reference sequence). DNA for the CDR3: TGCAGTGCTAGAGACCTTGAGGAGGGCCGCGGGGATAATTCACCCCTCCACTTT. It encodes CSARDLEEGRGDNSPLHF.

At least ten counts were recorded for this clonotype. The chain has TRBV27 and TRBJ1-1; D not certain. Germline-derived CDR1 and CDR2 are MNHEY and SMNVEV (reference sequence). This CDR3 is 13 amino acids long. V was cut by 5 bases and J by 8 bases, with 15 bases left in between. CDR3 protein: CASSTFEGKEAFF. The CDR3 DNA is TGTGCCAGCAGTACCTTCGAAGGTAAAGAAGCTTTCTTT.

The sample holds a few counts of this clonotype. Compared with germline, one end of the junction differs, possibly owing to a read error. The chain has TRBV11-2 and TRBJ2-6; D perhaps matches TRBD2 (7 bases). The germline CDR1 and CDR2 sequences are SGHAT and FQNNGV. The CDR3 runs to 15 residues. CDR3 protein: CASSLDRAGANALTF. In DNA form, the CDR3 reads TGTGCCAGCAGCTTAGATCGGGCGGGGGCCAACGCCCTGACTTTC.

This clonotype has more than one count but fewer than ten. The gene calls are TRBV10-1 and TRBJ1-2; D is unresolved. CDR3 length: 12 amino acids. Germline V gives CDR1 WNHNN, CDR2 SYGVQD (reference sequence). The V and J ends lost 6 bases and 0 bases respectively, with 5 bases between them. CDR3 sequence (DNA): TGCGCCAGCAGCCAAGCTAACTATGGCTACACCTTC. As protein: CASSQANYGYTF.

In its sample, this clonotype was seen a few times. This chain links TRBV12-3 or TRBV12-4 with TRBJ2-1; D perhaps matches TRBD1 (5 bases). Trimming took 3 bases from V and 2 from J, leaving 8 bases between them. The CDR3 extends over 14 amino acids. The CDR3 loop is CASSLGRAYNEQFF. The CDR3 DNA reads as TGTGCCAGCAGTTTGGGCAGGGCCTACAATGAGCAGTTCTTC.

The chain couples TRBV20-1 to TRBJ2-1, with D hard to call. Germline V gene lookup returns CDR1 DFQATT and CDR2 SNEGSKA (reference sequence). Trimming took 0 bases from V and 8 from J, leaving 17 bases between them. The CDR3 has 15 residues. CDR3 amino acids: CSARDRGTIRHEQFF. CDR3 sequence (DNA): TGCAGTGCTAGAGATAGAGGAACCATCCGGCATGAGCAGTTCTTC.

This CDR3 is CASSRAVAAGNTIYF. The CDR3 DNA reads as TGTGCCAGCAGCAGGGCGGTGGCGGCTGGAAACACCATATATTTT. The rearrangement links TRBV6-1 to TRBJ1-3; maybe TRBD1 (5 bases). V was clipped by 6 bases and J by 2 bases, with 14 bases between them. Germline V CDR1 and CDR2: MNHNS, SASEGT. The CDR3 length is 15 residues.

Only a few counts were recorded for this clonotype. The genes are TRBV11-3 and TRBJ2-6; D call uncertain. From germline, CDR1 is SGHNT and CDR2 YENEEA. The CDR3 covers 16 residues. Trimming stripped 2 bases from V and 0 bases from J, with 8 bases between. The CDR3 DNA reads as TGTGCCAGCAGCTTAATCGGCTACTCTGGGGCCAACGTCCTGACTTTC. Residues: CASSLIGYSGANVLTF.

The table lists this clonotype with a count of one. The chain carries TRBV6-5 and TRBJ2-7; maybe TRBD2 (7 bases). The V end was cut by 4 bases, the J end by 4 bases, with 14 bases between. Germline V gives CDR1 MNHEY, CDR2 SVGAGI. The CDR3 contains 14 residues. The CDR3 DNA reads as TGTGCCAGCAGTTCTAGCGGTACAGGGTACGAGCAGTACTTC. Translating it yields CASSSSGTGYEQYF.

This clonotype appeared a few times. This chain connects TRBV20-1 to TRBJ2-3; 10 bases fit TRBD2. V was clipped by 4 bases and J by 2 bases; unmatched bases: 6. This CDR3 is built from 15 residues. In germline, CDR1 is DFQATT, CDR2 SNEGSKA (reference sequence). The CDR3 region has the DNA TGCAGTGCTAACCCGGGACTAGCGCCCACAGATACGCAGTATTTT. Residues: CSANPGLAPTDTQYF.

The chain joins TRBV11-2 to TRBJ2-1; no reliable D call. The ends were cut back, 3 bases at V and 8 bases at J, with 11 bases in the middle. This CDR3 spans 13 amino acids. Per the germline V gene, CDR1 is SGHAT and CDR2 is FQNNGV. The CDR3 nucleotides are TGTGCCAGCAGCTTCCCCCCCCGAGATGAGCAGTTCTTC. The encoded protein is CASSFPPRDEQFF.

The rearrangement joins TRBV6-1 to TRBJ2-1, with 11 bases matching TRBD1. CDR3 length: 18 residues. The germline V gene encodes CDR1 MNHNS and CDR2 SASEGT. V was pared by 8 bases and J by 0 bases, with 12 bases of the junction left unmatched. The CDR3 region is CASGPGQGDWSSYNEQFF. The CDR3 nucleotides are TGTGCCAGCGGACCGGGACAGGGGGATTGGAGCTCCTACAATGAGCAGTTCTTC.

This clonotype was counted between two and nine times. The chain is built from TRBV14 and TRBJ1-6; no clear D. CDR1 SGHDN and CDR2 FVKESK come from the germline V gene. V was pared by 4 bases and J by 10 bases, with 11 bases between. This CDR3 spans 13 amino acids. CDR3 sequence (DNA): TGTGCCAGCAGCCGTGAGGGTAACTCACCCCTCCACTTT. Translating gives CASSREGNSPLHF. Filled out from reference TRBV14 and TRBJ1-6, the complete variable domain reads EAGVTQFPSHSVIEKGQTVTLRCDPISGHDNLYWYRRVMGKEIKFLLHFVKESKQDESGMPNNRFLAERTGGTYSTLKVQPAELEDSGVYFCASSREGNSPLHFGNGTRLTVT.

In this sample, this clonotype turned up many times. The chain couples TRBV2 to TRBJ2-7; unclear D gene. Trimming pared 11 bases from V and 5 bases from J, leaving 13 bases between. This CDR3 spans 11 amino acids. Germline-derived CDR1 and CDR2 are SNHLY and FYNNEI. CDR3 DNA sequence: TGTGCCGGGAAGGGCGTCCACGAGCAGTACTTC. Translated: CAGKGVHEQYF.

This clonotype turned up a few times. The chain is built from TRBV9 and TRBJ2-7, with D perhaps TRBD1 (6 bases). Germline V gene sequence: CDR1 SGDLS, CDR2 YYNGEE. CDR3 size: 14 residues. V was cut by 1 base and J by 2 bases, with 10 bases left in between. The CDR3 region has the DNA TGTGCCAGCAGCGTACAGACAGGACCCTACGAGCAGTACTTC. It codes for CASSVQTGPYEQYF.

The chain carries TRBV15 and TRBJ2-5; 10 nucleotides agree with TRBD2. V was clipped by 0 bases and J by 4 bases; unmatched bases: 5. Germline loops: CDR1 LNHNV, CDR2 YYDKDF (reference sequence). The CDR3 loop spans 16 amino acids. DNA for the CDR3: TGTGCCACCAGCAGAGATAGAGCGGGAGGGCCAGAGACCCAGTACTTC. Its translation is CATSRDRAGGPETQYF.

This chain connects TRBV5-1 to TRBJ2-7; D is uncertain. This CDR3 comprises 14 residues. Germline V CDR1 and CDR2: SGHRS, YFSETQ. The ends were cut back, 0 bases at V and 4 bases at J, with 11 bases in the middle. The CDR3 protein is CASSLDSVRYEQYF. For the CDR3, the DNA is TGCGCCAGCAGCTTGGACTCCGTCCGATACGAGCAGTACTTC.

This clonotype was seen only a few times. V is TRBV19 and J is TRBJ2-7; 10 nucleotides match TRBD1. J gave up 3 bases and V 5 bases, and 7 bases lay outside the gene matches. This CDR3 is built from 15 residues. Per the germline V gene, CDR1 is LNHDA and CDR2 is SQIVND (reference sequence). As DNA, the CDR3 is TGTGCCAGTAGTCCGACAGGGGGCCAAGTCTACGAGCAGTACTTC. It encodes CASSPTGGQVYEQYF.

Only a few counts were recorded for this clonotype. The genes are TRBV7-9 and TRBJ2-7, with D perhaps matching TRBD2 (7 bases). Between the trimmed V and J ends, which lost 6 bases and 6 bases, there was a span of 12 bases. The V gene's germline CDR1 is SEHNR and CDR2 FQNEAQ (reference sequence). The CDR3 is 12 amino acids. This CDR3 is CASSQGGGEQYF. The CDR3 DNA sequence: TGTGCCAGCAGTCAAGGGGGGGGCGAGCAGTACTTC.

The chain is built from TRBV19 and TRBJ1-5; 8 bases map to TRBD1. This CDR3 spans 15 amino acids. Looked up from germline, CDR1 is LNHDA and CDR2 is SQIVND (reference sequence). V trimming: 9 bases; J trimming: 1 base; junction bases outside the gene matches: 8. CDR3 residues: CASQDRVRSNQPQHF. DNA for the CDR3: TGTGCCAGCCAGGACAGGGTGAGAAGCAATCAGCCCCAGCATTTT.

Note on this clonotype: One base away lies a much larger clone, so this may be a sequencing read error. V usage is TRBV12-3 or TRBV12-4 and J usage is TRBJ2-1; TRBD1 matches 8 bases. The length of the CDR3 is 15 residues. The CDR3: CASSSSPTGANEQLF. The CDR3 nucleotides read TGTGCCAGCAGTTCCTCTCCGACAGGGGCCAATGAGCAGCTCTTC.

The chain has TRBV3-1 and TRBJ2-1; D gene uncertain. Germline CDR1 reads LGHDT; CDR2 reads YNNKEL (reference sequence). This CDR3 has 14 residues. Trimming pared 2 bases from V and 4 bases from J, leaving 9 bases between. The CDR3 DNA reads TGTGCCAGCAGCCAAAATTTGATATACAATGAGCAGTTCTTC. Residues: CASSQNLIYNEQFF.